The entry below gives a single T cell receptor (beta chain) sequence along with its context. This clone was seen only a few times. Its cognate antigen has yet to be identified. The record has no base qualities; no much larger clone is one base away. From a lookup of the germline V gene, CDR1 and CDR2 are SGHTA and FQGTGA. Unmatched junction bases come to 2, with V trimmed by 0 bases and J by 6 bases. The CDR3 runs 15 residues from the cysteine to the phenylalanine. Only CDR3 DNA remains: 45 bases, in frame from the first base. The data belong to a study of T cell changes during pregnancy in multiple sclerosis (dated by TCRdb to the late 2010s). General notes on the study: Changes in the T cell repertoire over the course of pregnancy were examined in this study in women with multiple sclerosis.

Library preparation was by the immunoSEQ multiplex PCR assay. The clones in this table, taken by TCRdb from immuneACCESS, are in-frame only. Not every clone is retained; where verified, under half of the shortfall comes from an unresolved V gene, and the cause of the rest is unknown. This sample lists 50,000 to 75,000 clones; 91% were detected once. In total, the top ten clones hold over 1% of the sample. This sequence was found in a female donor in good health, enrolled as a control in a pregnancy study. Sequencing was performed on peripheral blood, taken after pregnancy. The rearranged chain carries TRBV7-3 and TRBJ2-2; TRBD2 aligns with 9 central bases. The DNA is TGTGCCAGCAGCTTAACTCGGACTAGCGCCGGGGAGCTGTTTTTT. It codes for CASSLTRTSAGELFF. The CDR3, completed at both ends by the reference TRBV7-3 and TRBJ2-2 genes, gives the full variable domain GAGVSQTPSNKVTEKGKYVELRCDPISGHTALYWYRQSLGQGPEFLIYFQGTGAADDSGLPNDRFFAVRPEGSVSTLKIQRTERGDSAVYLCASSLTRTSAGELFFGEGSRLTVL.